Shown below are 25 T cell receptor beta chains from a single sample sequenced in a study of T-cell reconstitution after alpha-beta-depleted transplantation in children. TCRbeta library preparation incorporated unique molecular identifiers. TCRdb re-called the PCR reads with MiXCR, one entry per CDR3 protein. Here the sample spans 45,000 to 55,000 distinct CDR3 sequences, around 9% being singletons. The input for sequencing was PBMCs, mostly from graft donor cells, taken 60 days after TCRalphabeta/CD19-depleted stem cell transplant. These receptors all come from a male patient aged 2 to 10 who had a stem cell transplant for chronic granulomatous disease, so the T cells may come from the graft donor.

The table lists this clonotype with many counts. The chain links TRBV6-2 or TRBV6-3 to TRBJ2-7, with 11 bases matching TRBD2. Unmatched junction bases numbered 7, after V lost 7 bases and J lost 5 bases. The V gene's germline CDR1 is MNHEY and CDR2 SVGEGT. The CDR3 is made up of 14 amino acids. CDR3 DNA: TGTGCCAGCAAGGGACTAGCGGCTCGCCACGAGCAGTACTTC. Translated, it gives CASKGLAARHEQYF.

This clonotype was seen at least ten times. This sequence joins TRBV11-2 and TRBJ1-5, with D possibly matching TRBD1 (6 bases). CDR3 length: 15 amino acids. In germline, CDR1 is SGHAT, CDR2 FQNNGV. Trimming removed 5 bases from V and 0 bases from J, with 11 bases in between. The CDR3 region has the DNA TGTGCCAGCAGCCCGGGGACACTTAGCAATCAGCCCCAGCATTTT. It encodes CASSPGTLSNQPQHF.

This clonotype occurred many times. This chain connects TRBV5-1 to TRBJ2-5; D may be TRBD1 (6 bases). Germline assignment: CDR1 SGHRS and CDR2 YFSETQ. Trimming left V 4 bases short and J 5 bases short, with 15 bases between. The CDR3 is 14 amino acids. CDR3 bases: TGCGCCAGCAGCCCCGGACAGTGGGAGGAGACCCAGTACTTC. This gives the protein CASSPGQWEETQYF.

DNA of the CDR3: TGTGCCAGCAGCGTTAACACCTCTCCGGGGGACCAGTACTTC. Encoded protein: CASSVNTSPGDQYF. The chain has TRBV7-9 and TRBJ2-5; weak D call: TRBD2 (6 bases). The CDR3 spans 14 residues. V gave up 5 bases and J gave up 10 bases, with 20 bases separating them. Germline V CDR1 and CDR2: SEHNR, FQNEAQ (reference sequence).

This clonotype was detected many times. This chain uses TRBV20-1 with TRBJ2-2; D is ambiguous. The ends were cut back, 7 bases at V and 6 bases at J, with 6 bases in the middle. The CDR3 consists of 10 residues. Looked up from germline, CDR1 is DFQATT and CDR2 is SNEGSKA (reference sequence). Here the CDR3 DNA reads TGCAGTGTCCAGGCCGGGGAGCTGTTTTTT. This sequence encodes CSVQAGELFF.

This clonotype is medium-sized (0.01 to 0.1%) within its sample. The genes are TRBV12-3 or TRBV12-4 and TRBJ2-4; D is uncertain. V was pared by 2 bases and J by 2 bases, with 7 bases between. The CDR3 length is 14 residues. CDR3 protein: CASSLMGTKNIQYF. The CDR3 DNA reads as TGTGCCAGCAGTTTAATGGGGACCAAAAACATTCAGTACTTC.

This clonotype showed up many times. The DNA of the CDR3 is TGCAGTGCCAGAAAGCGGGGTTTCGAGCAGTACTTC. Protein: CSARKRGFEQYF. V usage is TRBV20-1 and J usage is TRBJ2-7; 7 bases line up with TRBD2. CDR3 length: 12 residues. Germline V CDR1 and CDR2: DFQATT, SNEGSKA (reference sequence). V trimming: 6 bases; J trimming: 6 bases; junction bases outside the gene matches: 8.

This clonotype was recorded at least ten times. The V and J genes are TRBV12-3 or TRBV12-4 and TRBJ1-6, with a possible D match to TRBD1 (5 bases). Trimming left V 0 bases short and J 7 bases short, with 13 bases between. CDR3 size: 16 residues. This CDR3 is CASSLALGPRNSPLHF. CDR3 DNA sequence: TGTGCCAGCAGTTTAGCGCTGGGGCCCAGGAATTCACCCCTCCACTTT.

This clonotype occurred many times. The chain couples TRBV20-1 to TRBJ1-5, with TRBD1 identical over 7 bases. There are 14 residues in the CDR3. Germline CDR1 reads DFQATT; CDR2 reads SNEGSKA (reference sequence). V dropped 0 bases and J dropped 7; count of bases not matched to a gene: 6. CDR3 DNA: TGCAGTGCTAGAGAGGCCGTAGGGGGCCAGCCCCAGCATTTT. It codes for CSAREAVGGQPQHF.

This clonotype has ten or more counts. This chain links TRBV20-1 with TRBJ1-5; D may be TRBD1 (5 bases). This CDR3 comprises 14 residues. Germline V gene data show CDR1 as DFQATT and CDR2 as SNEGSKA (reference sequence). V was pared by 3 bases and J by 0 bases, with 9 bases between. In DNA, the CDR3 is TGCAGTGCTAGCGGGGACGGTAGCAATCAGCCCCAGCATTTT. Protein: CSASGDGSNQPQHF.

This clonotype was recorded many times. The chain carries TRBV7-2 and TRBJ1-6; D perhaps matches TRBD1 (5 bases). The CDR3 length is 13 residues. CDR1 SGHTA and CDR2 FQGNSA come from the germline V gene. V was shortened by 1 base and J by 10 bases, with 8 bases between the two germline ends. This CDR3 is CASSLGRDSPLHF. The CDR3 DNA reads TGTGCCAGCAGCTTAGGTCGGGACTCACCCCTCCACTTT.

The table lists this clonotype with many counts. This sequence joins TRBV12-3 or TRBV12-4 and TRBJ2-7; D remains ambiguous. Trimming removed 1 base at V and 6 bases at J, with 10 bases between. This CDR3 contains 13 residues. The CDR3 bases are TGTGCCAGCAGTTTAGGGGGATCGAGCGAGCAGTACTTC. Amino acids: CASSLGGSSEQYF.

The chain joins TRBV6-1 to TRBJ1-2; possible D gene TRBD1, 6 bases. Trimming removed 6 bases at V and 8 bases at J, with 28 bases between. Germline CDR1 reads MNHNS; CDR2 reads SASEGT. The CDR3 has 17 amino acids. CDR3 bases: TGTGCCAGCAGCCTAACTATGGACAGTGGGGGATCGGTCGGCTACACCTTC. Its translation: CASSLTMDSGGSVGYTF.

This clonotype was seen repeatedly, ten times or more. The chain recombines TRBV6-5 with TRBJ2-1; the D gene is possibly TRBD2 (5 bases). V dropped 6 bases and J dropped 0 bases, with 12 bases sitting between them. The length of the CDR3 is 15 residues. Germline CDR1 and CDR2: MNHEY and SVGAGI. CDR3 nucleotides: TGTGCCAGCAGCAGGACTCTTAGCTCCTACAATGAGCAGTTCTTC. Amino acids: CASSRTLSSYNEQFF.

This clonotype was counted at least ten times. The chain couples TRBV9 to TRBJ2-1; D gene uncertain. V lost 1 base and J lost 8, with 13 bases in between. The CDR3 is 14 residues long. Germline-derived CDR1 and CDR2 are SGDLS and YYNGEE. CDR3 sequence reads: CASSVQEGWYEQFF. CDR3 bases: TGTGCCAGCAGCGTACAGGAAGGGTGGTATGAGCAGTTCTTC.

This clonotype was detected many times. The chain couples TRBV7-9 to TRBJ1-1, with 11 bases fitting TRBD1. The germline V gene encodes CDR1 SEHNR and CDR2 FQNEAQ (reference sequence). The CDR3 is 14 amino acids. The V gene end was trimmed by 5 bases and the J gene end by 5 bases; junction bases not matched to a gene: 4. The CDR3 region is CASSPGTGGTEAFF. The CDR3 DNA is TGTGCCAGCAGCCCGGGGACAGGGGGTACTGAAGCTTTCTTT.

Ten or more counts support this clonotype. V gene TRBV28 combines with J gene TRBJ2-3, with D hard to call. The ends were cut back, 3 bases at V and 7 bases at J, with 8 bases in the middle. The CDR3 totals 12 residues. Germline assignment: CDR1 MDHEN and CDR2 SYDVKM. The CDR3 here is CASSFGLNTQYF. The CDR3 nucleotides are TGTGCCAGCAGTTTCGGCTTGAATACGCAGTATTTT.

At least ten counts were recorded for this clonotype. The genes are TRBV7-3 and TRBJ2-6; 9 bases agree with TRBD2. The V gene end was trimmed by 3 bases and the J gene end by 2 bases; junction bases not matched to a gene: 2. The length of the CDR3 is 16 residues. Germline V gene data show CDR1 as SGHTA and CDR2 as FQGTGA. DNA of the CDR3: TGTGCCAGCAGCTTCGCTAGCGGGACTGGGGCCAACGTCCTGACTTTC. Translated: CASSFASGTGANVLTF. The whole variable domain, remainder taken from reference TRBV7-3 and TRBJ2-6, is GAGVSQTPSNKVTEKGKYVELRCDPISGHTALYWYRQSLGQGPEFLIYFQGTGAADDSGLPNDRFFAVRPEGSVSTLKIQRTERGDSAVYLCASSFASGTGANVLTFGAGSRLTVL.

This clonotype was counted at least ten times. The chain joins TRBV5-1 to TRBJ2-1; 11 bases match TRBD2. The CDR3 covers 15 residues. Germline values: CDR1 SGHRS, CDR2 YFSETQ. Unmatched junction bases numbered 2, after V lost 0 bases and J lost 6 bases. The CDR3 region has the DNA TGCGCCAGCAGCTTGGGTAGCGGGAGGGCCAATGAGCAGTTCTTC. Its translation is CASSLGSGRANEQFF.

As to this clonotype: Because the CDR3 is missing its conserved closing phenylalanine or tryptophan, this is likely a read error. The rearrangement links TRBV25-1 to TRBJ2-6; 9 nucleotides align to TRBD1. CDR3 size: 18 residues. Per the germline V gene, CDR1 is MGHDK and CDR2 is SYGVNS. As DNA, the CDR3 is TGTGCCAGCAGGGACCGTCCCGGGACAGGGTACGGGGCCACCGTCCTGACTTCC. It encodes CASRDRPGTGYGATVLTS.

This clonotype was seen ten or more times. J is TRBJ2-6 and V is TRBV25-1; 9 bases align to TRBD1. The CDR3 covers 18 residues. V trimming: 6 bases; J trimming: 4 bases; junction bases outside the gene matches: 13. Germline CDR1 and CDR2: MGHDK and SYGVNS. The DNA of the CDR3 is TGTGCCAGCAGGGACCGTCCCGGGACAGGGTACGGGGCCAACGTCCTGACTTTC. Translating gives CASRDRPGTGYGANVLTF.

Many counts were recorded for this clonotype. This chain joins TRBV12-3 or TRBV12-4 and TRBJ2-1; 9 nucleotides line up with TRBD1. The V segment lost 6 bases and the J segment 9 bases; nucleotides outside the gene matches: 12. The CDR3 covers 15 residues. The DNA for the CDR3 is TGTGCCAGCAGACCGGGACAGGGTCCTGTTGGTGAGCAGTTCTTC. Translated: CASRPGQGPVGEQFF.

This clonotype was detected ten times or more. The CDR3 spells CASSRGTSGTHYEQYF. CDR3 bases: TGCGCCAGCAGCCGAGGGACTAGCGGAACCCACTACGAGCAGTACTTC. The chain has TRBV4-3 and TRBJ2-7; 11 nucleotides align to TRBD2. The CDR3 consists of 16 residues. V shed 4 bases and J 3 bases; nucleotides not matched to a gene: 8. CDR1 and CDR2 (germline): LGHNA, YSLEER.

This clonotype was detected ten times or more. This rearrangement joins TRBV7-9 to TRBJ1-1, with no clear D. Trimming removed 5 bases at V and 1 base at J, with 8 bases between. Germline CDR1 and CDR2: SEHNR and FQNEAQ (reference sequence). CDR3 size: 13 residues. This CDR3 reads CASSPLGNTEAFF. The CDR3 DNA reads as TGTGCCAGCAGCCCCCTAGGGAACACTGAAGCTTTCTTT.

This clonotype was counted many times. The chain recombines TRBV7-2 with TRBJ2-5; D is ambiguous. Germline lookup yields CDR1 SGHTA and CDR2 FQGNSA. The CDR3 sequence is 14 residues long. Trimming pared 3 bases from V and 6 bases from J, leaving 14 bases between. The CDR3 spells CASSFAGSDKTQYF. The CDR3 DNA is TGTGCCAGCAGCTTCGCCGGCTCTGATAAGACCCAGTACTTC.